This T cell receptor (beta chain) was identified in a study of beta chain features in type 1 diabetes. Trimming took 5 bases from V and 3 from J; bases not matched to a gene: 12. Germline CDR1 reads SEHNR; CDR2 reads FQNEAQ (reference sequence). The CDR3 covers 16 residues. The isolated RNA, all of it, was reverse transcribed, so expressed TCRB transcripts were what got sequenced. TCRdb's copy holds only in-frame clones and misses some; the assay was immunoSEQ multiplex PCR. Of under 900,000 clones detected, 15% to 20% appear once; the ten largest clones hold 0.023%. The sequencing input was naive CD4+ T cells from blood. V is TRBV7-9 and J is TRBJ2-7; TRBD2 aligns across 8 bases. This sequence was found in a woman aged 18-30 years in good health. The CDR3 spells CASSPGWSGRVYEQYF. In DNA, the CDR3 is TGTGCCAGCAGCCCAGGATGGAGCGGGAGAGTCTACGAGCAGTACTTC.